A selection of T cell receptor beta chains follows, all from one sample in a study of response to subunit inactivated influenza vaccine. Via MiXCR, TCRdb re-called the RT-PCR reads, giving one row per CDR3 protein. The sample includes roughly 460,000 distinct CDR3 sequences, 9.5% to 13% of them seen just once. The sequencing used PBMCs from blood, collected 45 days after vaccination. These TCRs come from a man between 50 and 59 years old who received an inactivated influenza vaccine. CDR3s include the opening cysteine and the closing phenylalanine or tryptophan. The D gene is left open where the match is weak. Some rows have no size entry. The others give once, few or many, or a class for an expanded clone.

CDR3 protein,CDR3 DNA,D gene,V gene,J gene,clone size
CASSLTLTGGTTDTQYF,TGCGCCAGCAGCTTAACTCTAACAGGGGGAACCACAGATACGCAGTATTTT,TRBD1,TRBV5-1,TRBJ2-3,-
CSTSREGNQPQHF,TGCAGTACTAGCAGGGAAGGCAATCAGCCCCAGCATTTT,-,TRBV20-1,TRBJ1-5,-
CATRRSGGPVPDTQYF,TGTGCCACTAGACGGTCCGGAGGGCCGGTTCCAGATACGCAGTATTTT,-,TRBV15,TRBJ2-3,few
CASSFSGWEKLFF,TGTGCCAGCAGCTTCTCCGGTTGGGAAAAACTGTTTTTT,-,TRBV7-9,TRBJ1-4,few
CASSQEINGGGYNEQFF,TGCGCCAGCAGCCAAGAAATCAACGGAGGAGGCTACAATGAGCAGTTCTTC,-,TRBV4-1,TRBJ2-1,-
CASSQGKSNQPQHF,TGTGCCAGCAGCCAAGGGAAGAGCAATCAGCCCCAGCATTTT,-,TRBV4-2,TRBJ1-5,many
CASSQGLGGSSGNTIYF,TGCGCCAGCAGCCAAGGCCTGGGAGGGAGCTCTGGAAACACCATATATTTT,-,TRBV4-3,TRBJ1-3,-
CAIGTSGRTLRYNEQFF,TGTGCCATCGGGACTAGCGGGAGGACGCTGAGGTACAATGAGCAGTTCTTC,TRBD2,TRBV7-2,TRBJ2-1,few
CASSYGQGSYNEQFF,TGTGCCAGCAGCTACGGACAGGGATCCTACAATGAGCAGTTCTTC,TRBD1,TRBV11-2,TRBJ2-1,many
CASSQDTGYRSPLHF,TGTGCCAGCAGCCAAGACACAGGGTATCGTTCACCCCTCCACTTT,-,TRBV4-2,TRBJ1-6,few
CASRPTGGSYNEQFF,TGTGCCAGCAGGCCCACAGGGGGATCCTACAATGAGCAGTTCTTC,TRBD1,TRBV2,TRBJ2-1,-
CASGPLVGANVLTF,TGTGCCAGCGGCCCGCTGGTTGGGGCCAACGTCCTGACTTTC,-,TRBV6-2/TRBV6-3,TRBJ2-6,-
CASSSDRVGYNSPLHF,TGTGCCAGCAGCTCGGACAGGGTCGGCTATAATTCACCCCTCCACTTT,TRBD1,TRBV7-9,TRBJ1-6,few
CASSSLYYGYTF,TGTGCCAGCAGTTCCCTTTACTATGGCTACACCTTC,-,TRBV6-5,TRBJ1-2,-
CSVDQLAGGQETQYF,TGCAGCGTTGACCAATTAGCGGGGGGGCAAGAGACCCAGTACTTC,TRBD2,TRBV29-1,TRBJ2-5,many
CATSRTAYRETQYF,TGTGCCACCAGCAGGACGGCCTACCGAGAGACCCAGTACTTC,-,TRBV15,TRBJ2-5,few
CASSPGIADNEQFF,TGTGCCAGCAGTCCAGGCATAGCTGACAATGAGCAGTTCTTC,-,TRBV12-3/TRBV12-4,TRBJ2-1,many
CASSATGGGDTQYF,TGTGCCAGCAGCGCGACAGGGGGCGGAGATACGCAGTATTTT,TRBD1,TRBV7-3,TRBJ2-3,-
CASIKGTSAMGEQFF,TGTGCCAGCATCAAAGGGACTAGCGCCATGGGTGAGCAGTTCTTC,TRBD2,TRBV7-3,TRBJ2-1,-
CASSRVAFTGELFF,TGTGCCAGCAGCCGGGTGGCGTTCACCGGGGAGCTGTTTTTT,-,TRBV2,TRBJ2-2,few
CATSTRGRESVNEQYF,TGTGCCACCAGCACCCGGGGCAGGGAGAGCGTAAACGAGCAGTACTTC,-,TRBV15,TRBJ2-7,many
CASSSNIQYF,TGTGCCAGCAGTTCAAACATTCAGTACTTC,-,TRBV28,TRBJ2-4,few
CASSLAQAGAETQYF,TGTGCCAGCAGCTTAGCTCAGGCGGGCGCAGAGACCCAGTACTTC,-,TRBV7-2,TRBJ2-5,-
CASSATVNTEAFF,TGTGCCAGCAGTGCAACGGTGAACACTGAAGCTTTCTTT,-,TRBV12-3/TRBV12-4,TRBJ1-1,many
CASSEGLRDQPQHF,TGTGCCAGCAGTGAAGGACTGCGGGATCAGCCCCAGCATTTT,-,TRBV2,TRBJ1-5,few
CASSEYKRSSYNEQFF,TGTGCCAGCAGTGAATACAAGAGAAGCTCCTACAATGAGCAGTTCTTC,-,TRBV27,TRBJ2-1,-
CATSRDGRGTETQYF,TGTGCCACCAGCAGAGATGGTCGGGGAACAGAGACCCAGTACTTC,-,TRBV15,TRBJ2-5,-
CSSSGLAGVYTGELFF,TGTTCCAGCAGTGGACTAGCGGGAGTTTATACCGGGGAGCTGTTTTTT,TRBD2,TRBV6-2/TRBV6-3,TRBJ2-2,-
CASSPTVSIGTEAFF,TGTGCCAGCAGTCCCACGGTTTCCATTGGCACTGAAGCTTTCTTT,-,TRBV12-3/TRBV12-4,TRBJ1-1,-
CASRPTGAPDAFF,TGTGCCAGCAGACCCACAGGGGCGCCGGACGCTTTCTTT,TRBD1,TRBV6-6,TRBJ1-1,few
CASRLRQGVYEQYF,TGTGCCAGTAGACTGAGACAGGGGGTCTACGAGCAGTACTTC,TRBD1,TRBV19,TRBJ2-7,-
CASSYLGQPTYEQYF,TGTGCCAGCAGTTACCTCGGACAGCCAACCTACGAGCAGTACTTC,-,TRBV6-2/TRBV6-3,TRBJ2-7,few
CASSVEGAYNSPLHF,TGCGCCAGCAGTGTTGAGGGGGCCTATAATTCACCCCTCCACTTT,-,TRBV10-2,TRBJ1-6,-
CASSSPSRMFF,TGTGCCAGCAGTAGTCCCTCGAGAATGTTCTTC,-,TRBV6-5,TRBJ2-1,many
CASSLRQGGNNEQFF,TGTGCCAGCAGCCTTAGACAGGGAGGAAACAATGAGCAGTTCTTC,-,TRBV11-2,TRBJ2-1,few
CASSRNAARDTGELFF,TGTGCCAGCTCACGCAATGCGGCCCGGGACACCGGGGAGCTGTTTTTT,-,TRBV18,TRBJ2-2,many
CASSGQGQNTEAFF,TGCGCCAGCAGCGGTCAGGGACAGAACACTGAAGCTTTCTTT,-,TRBV5-1,TRBJ1-1,many
CASTPYEGEQFF,TGTGCCAGCACCCCATACGAAGGGGAGCAGTTCTTC,-,TRBV6-1,TRBJ2-1,-
CSVDLGFHEQYF,TGCAGCGTTGACCTGGGGTTCCACGAGCAGTACTTC,-,TRBV29-1,TRBJ2-7,-
CASSSHGAWSYGYTF,TGTGCCAGCAGCTCCCATGGGGCCTGGTCCTATGGCTACACCTTC,-,TRBV7-2,TRBJ1-2,many
CASSLVSAGTQYF,TGTGCCAGCAGCTTAGTGTCGGCGGGGACCCAGTACTTC,-,TRBV7-2,TRBJ2-5,many
CASSRHGETYEQYF,TGCGCCAGCAGCCGACACGGGGAGACCTACGAGCAGTACTTC,-,TRBV4-3,TRBJ2-7,-
CSAALAGVDNEQFF,TGCAGTGCCGCACTAGCGGGAGTTGACAATGAGCAGTTCTTC,TRBD2,TRBV20-1,TRBJ2-1,-
CASSPTGQEETQYF,TGTGCCAGCAGTCCTACCGGACAGGAAGAGACCCAGTACTTC,TRBD1,TRBV28,TRBJ2-5,-
CSARTGGENTEAFF,TGCAGTGCTAGGACAGGGGGCGAGAACACTGAAGCTTTCTTT,TRBD1,TRBV20-1,TRBJ1-1,many
CASSPRQGHYNSPLHF,TGTGCCAGCAGCCCACGACAGGGCCACTATAATTCACCCCTCCACTTT,TRBD1,TRBV7-2,TRBJ1-6,many
CASSDRTGSTDMQYF,TGTGCCAGCAGCGACCGGACAGGGAGCACAGATATGCAGTATTTT,TRBD1,TRBV3-1,TRBJ2-3,-
CSARAGAGAALTSTDTQYF,TGCAGTGCTAGGGCAGGGGCCGGAGCCGCCCTAACTAGCACAGATACGCAGTATTTT,-,TRBV20-1,TRBJ2-3,-
CASSEGGRETQYF,TGTGCCAGCAGCGAAGGGGGCCGAGAGACCCAGTACTTC,TRBD1,TRBV11-2,TRBJ2-5,-
CASSAQGASNEQFF,TGTGCCAGCAGTGCCCAGGGGGCCAGTAATGAGCAGTTCTTC,TRBD1,TRBV28,TRBJ2-1,many
CASSQDRGGAGQPQHF,TGTGCCAGCAGCCAAGATAGAGGGGGCGCGGGTCAGCCCCAGCATTTT,TRBD1,TRBV4-2,TRBJ1-5,few
CASGDVQEGTAYF,TGCGCCAGCGGTGACGTACAGGAGGGGACAGCGTACTTC,-,TRBV5-1,TRBJ2-7,-
CASSYGIGGEQYF,TGTGCCAGCAGTTACGGGATCGGTGGCGAGCAGTACTTC,-,TRBV6-2/TRBV6-3,TRBJ2-7,-
CSATIAGVQETQYF,TGCAGTGCTACTATAGCGGGAGTGCAAGAGACCCAGTACTTC,TRBD2,TRBV20-1,TRBJ2-5,-
CASSQHLDQPQHF,TGTGCCAGCAGCCAGCACCTTGATCAGCCCCAGCATTTT,-,TRBV4-2,TRBJ1-5,-
CASSPGLGNSPLHF,TGTGCCAGCAGCCCGGGGCTGGGGAATTCACCCCTCCACTTT,-,TRBV9,TRBJ1-6,few
CASSLRTGGGNTQYF,TGTGCCAGCAGTCTGAGGACAGGCGGGGGGAATACGCAGTATTTT,-,TRBV12-3/TRBV12-4,TRBJ2-3,many